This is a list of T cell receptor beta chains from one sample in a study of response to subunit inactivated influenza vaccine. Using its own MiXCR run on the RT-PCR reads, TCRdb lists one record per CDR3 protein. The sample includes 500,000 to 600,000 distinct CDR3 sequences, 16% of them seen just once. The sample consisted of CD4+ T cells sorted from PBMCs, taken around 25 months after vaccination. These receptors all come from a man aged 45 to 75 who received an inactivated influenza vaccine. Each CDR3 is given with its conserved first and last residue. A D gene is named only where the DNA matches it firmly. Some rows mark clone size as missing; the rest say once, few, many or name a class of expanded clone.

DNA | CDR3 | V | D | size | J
TGTGCCAGCAGCCTCTCAGGGTCCGGGGAGCTGTTTTTT | CASSLSGSGELFF | TRBV7-8 | . | . | TRBJ2-2
TGTGCCATCAGCCCCTCCGGGACTAGCGGGAACAATGAGCAGTTCTTC | CAISPSGTSGNNEQFF | TRBV10-3 | TRBD2 | few | TRBJ2-1
TGTGCCAGCAGTTTTAGAGGGGCAGGGGGGGCGGTAACTGAAGCTTTCTTT | CASSFRGAGGAVTEAFF | TRBV12-3/TRBV12-4 | TRBD1 | many | TRBJ1-1
TGCAGTGCTAGAGGTAGCGGACAGAGATTCTCTGGAAACACCATATATTTT | CSARGSGQRFSGNTIYF | TRBV20-1 | . | . | TRBJ1-3
TGTGCCAGCAGTTACCCGCCAGGGAGGATAGGCAATGAGCAGTTCTTC | CASSYPPGRIGNEQFF | TRBV6-5 | . | . | TRBJ2-1
TGTGCCAGCAGCATGGGGACAGCCTCTGGAAACACCATATATTTT | CASSMGTASGNTIYF | TRBV7-2 | TRBD1 | few | TRBJ1-3
TGTGCCAGCACCCAAGACAGGGGCTACGAGCAGTACTTC | CASTQDRGYEQYF | TRBV14 | TRBD1 | few | TRBJ2-7
TGTGCCTGGACCTCCAGGGGGATCAATCAGCCCCAGCATTTT | CAWTSRGINQPQHF | TRBV30 | TRBD1 | few | TRBJ1-5
TGTGCCAGCAGCGAGGGCGTGGGGGAGGCCACAGATACGCAGTATTTT | CASSEGVGEATDTQYF | TRBV4-2 | . | . | TRBJ2-3
TGTGCCAGCAGCGAAGCCGGGACAGCGAACACCGGGGAGCTGTTTTTT | CASSEAGTANTGELFF | TRBV3-1 | TRBD1 | few | TRBJ2-2
TGTGCCAGCAGTTTACTGGAAAAAGCGGGAGAGCAGTACTTC | CASSLLEKAGEQYF | TRBV12-3/TRBV12-4 | TRBD2 | few | TRBJ2-7
TGTGCCAGCAGCCAACGAAGGACAGCCTACGAGCAGTACTTC | CASSQRRTAYEQYF | TRBV4-2 | . | . | TRBJ2-7
TGTGCCATCAGCGCCCTGGACTCCTCTGGGGCCAACGTCCTGACTTTC | CAISALDSSGANVLTF | TRBV10-3 | . | many | TRBJ2-6
TGTGCCAGCAGGACGGAACCGGGACCGAACACTGAAGCTTTCTTT | CASRTEPGPNTEAFF | TRBV7-9 | . | many | TRBJ1-1
TGTGCCAGCAGCGACACAGGGTACGAGCAGTACTTC | CASSDTGYEQYF | TRBV7-6 | . | many | TRBJ2-7
TGCGCCAGCAGCATACTAGCGGGAGGCGGAAATGAGCAGTTCTTC | CASSILAGGGNEQFF | TRBV5-1 | TRBD2 | few | TRBJ2-1
TGTGCCAGCAGAAAACGGGAGAACACTGAAGCTTTCTTT | CASRKRENTEAFF | TRBV12-3/TRBV12-4 | . | . | TRBJ1-1